The rows below give T cell receptor beta chains drawn from one sample of a study of CD8 T cells in ankylosing spondylitis. TCRdb reprocessed the 5' RACE reads via MiXCR and lists one record per CDR3 protein. The table lists 50,000 to 70,000 distinct CDR3 sequences, roughly 6.1% of them singletons, with about 4.6% in the top ten. The source material was synovial fluid, either unsorted or a sorted T cell fraction (not recorded which). Source of these receptors: a male donor with ankylosing spondylitis. CDR3s include the opening cysteine and the closing phenylalanine or tryptophan. Each record gives: clone size, J gene, V gene, D gene, CDR3 protein, CDR3 DNA. The D gene is left open where the match is weak. The listing skips clone size in some rows; elsewhere it reads once, few, many or a size class.

many,TRBJ2-3,TRBV20-1,TRBD2,CSATSAGEGLDTQYF,TGCAGTGCTACCTCAGCGGGAGAGGGGTTAGATACGCAGTATTTT
many,TRBJ2-7,TRBV5-1,.,CASSLEATTPFYEQYF,TGCGCCAGCAGCTTGGAAGCAACAACTCCCTTCTACGAGCAGTACTTC
many,TRBJ2-5,TRBV28,.,CASSPPAEGQETQYF,TGTGCCAGCAGTCCCCCGGCGGAAGGGCAAGAGACCCAGTACTTC
.,TRBJ2-2,TRBV14,TRBD2,CASSRGTSFPGELFF,TGTGCCAGCAGCCGAGGGACTAGCTTTCCCGGGGAGCTGTTTTTT
many,TRBJ1-3,TRBV5-1,.,CASSLAPPSTIYF,TGCGCCAGCAGCTTGGCCCCTCCGAGCACCATATATTTT
many,TRBJ2-2,TRBV5-1,.,CASSLALASSTGELFF,TGCGCCAGCAGCTTGGCCTTAGCGTCGAGCACCGGGGAGCTGTTTTTT
.,TRBJ2-2,TRBV4-1,.,CASSQPMTGRAGELFF,TGCGCCAGCAGCCAACCTATGACAGGGAGGGCCGGGGAGCTGTTTTTT
.,TRBJ1-4,TRBV2,.,CASSEWVSGEKLFF,TGTGCCAGCAGTGAATGGGTCAGCGGAGAAAAACTGTTTTTT
many,TRBJ2-2,TRBV10-2,TRBD1,CASSEGTGFGELFF,TGCGCCAGCAGTGAAGGGACAGGGTTCGGGGAGCTGTTTTTT
few,TRBJ2-7,TRBV13,.,CASSPNQARSSYEQYF,TGTGCCAGCAGCCCGAACCAAGCCAGGAGCTCCTACGAGCAGTACTTC
many,TRBJ1-1,TRBV12-3/TRBV12-4,TRBD1,CASTQQGQGAKAFF,TGTGCCAGCACCCAACAGGGACAGGGGGCAAAGGCTTTCTTT
many,TRBJ2-5,TRBV3-1,.,CASSLAGETQYF,TGTGCCAGCAGTCTGGCGGGGGAGACCCAGTACTTC
many,TRBJ1-1,TRBV7-9,.,CASNLTFGTPMNTEAFF,TGTGCCAGCAACCTTACGTTCGGTACGCCTATGAACACTGAAGCTTTCTTT
many,TRBJ2-7,TRBV7-8,.,CASSFSAGAYEQYF,TGTGCCAGCAGCTTTAGCGCAGGAGCCTACGAGCAGTACTTC
many,TRBJ2-3,TRBV29-1,.,CSVEGGSTDTQYF,TGCAGCGTTGAAGGAGGTAGCACAGATACGCAGTATTTT
once,TRBJ2-7,TRBV12-3/TRBV12-4,.,CASSPNGSEQYF,TGTGCCAGCAGTCCTAATGGGAGTGAGCAGTACTTC
many,TRBJ1-2,TRBV7-2,.,CASSLDPGGYRYTF,TGTGCCAGCAGCTTAGATCCGGGGGGCTATCGCTACACCTTC
many,TRBJ2-1,TRBV5-1,.,CASSLLGGWNNEQFF,TGCGCCAGCAGCTTGTTGGGGGGTTGGAACAATGAGCAGTTCTTC
.,TRBJ2-1,TRBV9,TRBD2,CASSVSGRSHNEQFF,TGTGCCAGCAGCGTGAGCGGGAGGAGCCACAATGAGCAGTTCTTC
.,TRBJ2-2,TRBV30,TRBD2,CAWRKLTSGRSDGELFF,TGTGCCTGGCGGAAACTGACTAGCGGGAGGTCGGACGGGGAGCTGTTTTTT
many,TRBJ2-5,TRBV29-1,.,CSVAPVGETQYF,TGCAGCGTAGCCCCGGTGGGGGAGACCCAGTACTTC
many,TRBJ2-3,TRBV7-2,TRBD2,CASSLELAADTQYF,TGTGCCAGCAGCTTAGAACTAGCGGCAGATACGCAGTATTTT
.,TRBJ2-7,TRBV20-1,.,CARDPSTVTYEQYF,TGCGCTAGAGATCCCTCGACAGTAACCTACGAGCAGTACTTC
many,TRBJ2-3,TRBV6-4,.,CATSLEATDTQYF,TGTGCCACCTCACTAGAGGCCACAGATACGCAGTATTTT